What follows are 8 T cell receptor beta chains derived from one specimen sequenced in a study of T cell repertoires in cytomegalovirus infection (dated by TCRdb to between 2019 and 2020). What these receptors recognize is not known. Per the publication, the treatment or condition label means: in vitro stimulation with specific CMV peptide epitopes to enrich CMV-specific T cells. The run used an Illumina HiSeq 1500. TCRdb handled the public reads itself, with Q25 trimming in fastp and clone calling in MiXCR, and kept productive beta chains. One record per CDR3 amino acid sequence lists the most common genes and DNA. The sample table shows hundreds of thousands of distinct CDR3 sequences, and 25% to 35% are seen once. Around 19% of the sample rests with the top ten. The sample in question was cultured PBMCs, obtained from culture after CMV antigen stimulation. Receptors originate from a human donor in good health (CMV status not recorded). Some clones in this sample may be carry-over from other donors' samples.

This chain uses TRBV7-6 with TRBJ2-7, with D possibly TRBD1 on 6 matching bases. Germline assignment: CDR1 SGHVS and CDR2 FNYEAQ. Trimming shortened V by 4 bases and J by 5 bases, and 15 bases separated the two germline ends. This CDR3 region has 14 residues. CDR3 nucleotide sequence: TGTGCCAGCAGCTCACCGAAACAGGGTAACGAGCAGTACTTC. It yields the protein CASSSPKQGNEQYF.

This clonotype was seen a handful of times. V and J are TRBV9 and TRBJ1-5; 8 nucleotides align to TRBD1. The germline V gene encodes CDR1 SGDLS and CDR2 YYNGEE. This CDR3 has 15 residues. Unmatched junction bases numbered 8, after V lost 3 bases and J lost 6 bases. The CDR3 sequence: CASSAQDRVGQPQHF. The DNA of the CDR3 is TGTGCCAGCAGCGCACAGGACAGGGTGGGTCAGCCCCAGCATTTT.

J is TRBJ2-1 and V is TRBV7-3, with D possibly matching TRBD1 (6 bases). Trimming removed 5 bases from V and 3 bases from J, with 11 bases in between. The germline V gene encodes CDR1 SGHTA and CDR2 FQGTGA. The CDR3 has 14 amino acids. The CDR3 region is CASSVQGFYNEQFF. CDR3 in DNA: TGTGCCAGCAGCGTACAGGGTTTCTACAATGAGCAGTTCTTC.

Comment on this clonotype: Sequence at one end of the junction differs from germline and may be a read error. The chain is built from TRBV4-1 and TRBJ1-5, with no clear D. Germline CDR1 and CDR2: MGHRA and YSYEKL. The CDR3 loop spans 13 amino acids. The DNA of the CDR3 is TGTGCCAGCAGCCAAGCAGCAAGTCAGCCCCAGCATTTT. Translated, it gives CASSQAASQPQHF.

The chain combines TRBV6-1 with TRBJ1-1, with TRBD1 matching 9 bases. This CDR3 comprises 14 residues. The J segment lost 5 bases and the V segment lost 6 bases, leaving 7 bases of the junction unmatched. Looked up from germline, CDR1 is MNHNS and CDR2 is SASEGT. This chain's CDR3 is CASRPTGGWTEAFF. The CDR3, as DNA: TGTGCCAGCAGGCCTACAGGGGGCTGGACTGAAGCTTTCTTT.

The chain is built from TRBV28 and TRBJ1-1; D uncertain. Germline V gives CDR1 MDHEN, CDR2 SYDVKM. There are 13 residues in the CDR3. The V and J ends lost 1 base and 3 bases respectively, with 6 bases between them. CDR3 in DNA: TGTGCCAGCAGTTTATACGGTTACACTGAAGCTTTCTTT. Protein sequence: CASSLYGYTEAFF.

The CDR3 protein is CASKGNPSTEAFF. CDR3 in DNA: TGTGCCAGCAAAGGCAACCCGAGCACTGAAGCTTTCTTT. V gene TRBV28 combines with J gene TRBJ1-1; D is unresolved. Trimming pared 7 bases from V and 4 bases from J, leaving 13 bases between. The CDR3 extends over 13 amino acids. The germline V gene encodes CDR1 MDHEN and CDR2 SYDVKM.

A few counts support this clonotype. For the CDR3, the DNA is TGTGCCATCAGTGAGTTTGAGGGCGGCTATGGCTACACCTTC. This gives the protein CAISEFEGGYGYTF. This rearrangement joins TRBV10-3 to TRBJ1-2; unclear D gene. This CDR3 comprises 14 residues. Trimming shortened V by 1 base and J by 4 bases, and 10 bases separated the two germline ends. Germline lookup yields CDR1 ENHRY and CDR2 SYGVKD.